This TCR beta chain was observed in a study of spatial heterogeneity in lung cancer. Across the whole study: Samples were donated by 72 untreated early-stage non-small cell lung cancer patients. Consistent detection of more beta-chain than alpha-chain sequences was observed.

Time point of the sample: blood at routine non-recurrence follow-up after resection. Unsorted whole RNA of tumor, nontumor lung or frozen PBMC was sequenced. This clonotype was seen repeatedly, ten times or more. The CDR3 has 21 residues. With 4 bases removed from V and 6 bases from J, the gap between germline ends came to 37 bases. Germline assignment: CDR1 LGHDT and CDR2 YNNKEL (reference sequence). TCRdb reprocessed the 5' RACE reads with MiXCR, giving one entry per CDR3 protein. The sample consists of roughly 70,000 distinct CDR3 sequences, over 7% of them appearing once. Sequenced material: PBMCs, taken at follow-up. The clonotype was recovered from a female donor with early-stage non-small cell lung cancer. This chain links TRBV3-1 with TRBJ2-7; tentatively, D is TRBD1 or TRBD2 (5 bases each). The CDR3 DNA follows: TGTGCCAGCAGCCTGGACAAATGCTGGCGGGCCAGGGTCTGGTATCGGACCGAGCAGTACTTC. It yields the protein CASSLDKCWRARVWYRTEQYF.